These T cell receptor beta chains were read from a single sample in a study of spatial heterogeneity in lung cancer. A single record per CDR3 protein comes from TCRdb applying MiXCR to the 5' RACE reads. The sample holds about 1,800 distinct CDR3 sequences, 5.2% seen once. The sample in question was lung tumor tissue, obtained at surgery. All receptors derive from a male donor with early-stage non-small cell lung cancer. CDR3s include the opening cysteine and the closing phenylalanine or tryptophan. A D gene is named only where the DNA matches it firmly. Size is stated for part of the rows, as once, few or many counts, or as a class when the clone is expanded.

DNA	CDR3	size	D	V	J
TGTGCCAGCAGCTTATTTCTGGATTCTAGCACAGATACGCAGTATTTT	CASSLFLDSSTDTQYF	large	-	TRBV11-2	TRBJ2-3
TGCAGCGTTGAAGCTTACCTCAGGGGGTCTACGCAGTATTTT	CSVEAYLRGSTQYF	medium-sized	TRBD1	TRBV29-1	TRBJ2-3
TGTGCCAGCAGCGCGAGCATGGATTTGGCCCAGTACTTC	CASSASMDLAQYF	medium-sized	-	TRBV5-6	TRBJ2-5
TGCAGCGTTTTCGAGGGACGGAACACCGGGGAGCTGTTTTTT	CSVFEGRNTGELFF	medium-sized	-	TRBV29-1	TRBJ2-2
TGCAGTGCGAACCAGGGGAGTAGATACGAGCAGTACTTC	CSANQGSRYEQYF	medium-sized	-	TRBV20-1	TRBJ2-7
TGTGCCAGCAATGTGGGATATAATCAGCCCCAGCATTTT	CASNVGYNQPQHF	large	-	TRBV28	TRBJ1-5
TGTGCCAGCAGCTTAACCCAGGGTCGGGTCGTCCTGGATACGCAGTATTTT	CASSLTQGRVVLDTQYF	medium-sized	-	TRBV7-3	TRBJ2-3
TGCAGCGCCACGGACAGGAGCCCGATGATGCAGTTCTTC	CSATDRSPMMQFF	medium-sized	TRBD1	TRBV29-1	TRBJ2-1
TGTGCCAGCAGTCCCCCGACAGGGTCCACCGGGGAGCTGTTTTTT	CASSPPTGSTGELFF	medium-sized	TRBD1	TRBV25-1	TRBJ2-2
TGCAGTGTTCGGCAGGAAGTATACACAGATACGCAGTATTTT	CSVRQEVYTDTQYF	medium-sized	-	TRBV20-1	TRBJ2-3
TGTGCCACCAGCAGAGACCTCCCCCGCGTGCGGGAGGGCCTCTATGAGCAGTTCTTC	CATSRDLPRVREGLYEQFF	medium-sized	TRBD2	TRBV15	TRBJ2-1
TGTGCCAGCAGTTTAGGGGCGGTAACCTATAATTCACCCCTCCACTTT	CASSLGAVTYNSPLHF	medium-sized	-	TRBV28	TRBJ1-6
TGTGCCAGCAGCCCAGGGAGGCGGGAGTTGTACACCGGGGAGCTGTTTTTT	CASSPGRRELYTGELFF	many	TRBD2	TRBV28	TRBJ2-2
TGCAGTGGTCCGGGGTCAGGGGGGAACATTCAGTACTTC	CSGPGSGGNIQYF	large	-	TRBV20-1	TRBJ2-4
TGCAGTGCTGGGACTAGCGGGAGTCGCGAGACCCAGTACTTC	CSAGTSGSRETQYF	medium-sized	TRBD2	TRBV20-1	TRBJ2-5
TGCAGTGCTAGCGGTAGCGGGAGGGCCAGTACTAGCACAGATACGCAGTATTTT	CSASGSGRASTSTDTQYF	large	TRBD2	TRBV20-1	TRBJ2-3
TGTGCCAGCAGCCCCAGGGTCAGCTCCTACGAGCAGTACTTC	CASSPRVSSYEQYF	-	-	TRBV7-2	TRBJ2-7
TGTGCCAGCTCAGACACAGATACGCAGTATTTT	CASSDTDTQYF	medium-sized	-	TRBV18	TRBJ2-3
TGTGCCAGCAGCTTGGGAAAGGGGGCGCGGGGCACTGAAGCTTTCTTT	CASSLGKGARGTEAFF	few	TRBD1	TRBV5-6	TRBJ1-1
TGTGCCATCAGTGAAAGGGGGCCGAACACTGAAGCTTTCTTT	CAISERGPNTEAFF	medium-sized	TRBD1	TRBV10-3	TRBJ1-1
TGCAGTGCCCCGGGACTAGTTTGGTCGGAGACCCAGTACTTC	CSAPGLVWSETQYF	medium-sized	TRBD2	TRBV20-1	TRBJ2-5
TGCGCCAGCAGTAGAGGGTGGCGTACAGATACGCAGTATTTT	CASSRGWRTDTQYF	medium-sized	-	TRBV5-1	TRBJ2-3
TGTGCCAGCAGCTTGGTGGCTAGTTCCTACAATGAGCAGTTCTTC	CASSLVASSYNEQFF	few	-	TRBV7-3	TRBJ2-1